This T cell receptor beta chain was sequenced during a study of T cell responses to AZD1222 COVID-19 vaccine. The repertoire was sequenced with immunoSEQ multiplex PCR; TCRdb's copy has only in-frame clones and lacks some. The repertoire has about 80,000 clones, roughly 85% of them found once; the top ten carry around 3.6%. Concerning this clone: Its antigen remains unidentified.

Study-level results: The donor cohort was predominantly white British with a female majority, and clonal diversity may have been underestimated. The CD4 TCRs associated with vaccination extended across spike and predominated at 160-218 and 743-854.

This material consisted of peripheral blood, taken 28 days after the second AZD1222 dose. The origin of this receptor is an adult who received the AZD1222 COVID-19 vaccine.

The CDR3, as DNA: TGTGCCAGCAGTAGTAACGCCGGAACAAATCAGCCCCAGCATTTT. Translating it yields CASSSNAGTNQPQHF. The V and J genes are TRBV6-4 and TRBJ1-5; D remains ambiguous. The germline V gene has CDR1 MRHNA and CDR2 SNTAGT. V was clipped by 5 bases and J by 4 bases, with 15 bases between them. This CDR3 is built from 15 residues.